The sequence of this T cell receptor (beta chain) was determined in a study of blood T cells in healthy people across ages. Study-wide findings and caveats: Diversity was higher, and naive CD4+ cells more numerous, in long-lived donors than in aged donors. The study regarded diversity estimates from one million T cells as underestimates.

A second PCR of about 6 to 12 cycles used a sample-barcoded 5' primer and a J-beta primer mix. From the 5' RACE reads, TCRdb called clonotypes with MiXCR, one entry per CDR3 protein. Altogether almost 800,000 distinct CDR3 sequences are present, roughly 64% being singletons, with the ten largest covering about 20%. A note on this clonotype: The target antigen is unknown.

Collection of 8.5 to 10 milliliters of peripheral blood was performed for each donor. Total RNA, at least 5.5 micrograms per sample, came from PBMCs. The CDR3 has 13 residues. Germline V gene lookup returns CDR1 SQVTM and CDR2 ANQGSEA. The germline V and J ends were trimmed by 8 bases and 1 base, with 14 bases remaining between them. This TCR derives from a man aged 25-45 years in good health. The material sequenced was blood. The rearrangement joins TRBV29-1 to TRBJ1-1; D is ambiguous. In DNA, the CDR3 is TGCAGCTCGGATGTGGGGAGGAACACTGAAGCTTTCTTT. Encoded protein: CSSDVGRNTEAFF.